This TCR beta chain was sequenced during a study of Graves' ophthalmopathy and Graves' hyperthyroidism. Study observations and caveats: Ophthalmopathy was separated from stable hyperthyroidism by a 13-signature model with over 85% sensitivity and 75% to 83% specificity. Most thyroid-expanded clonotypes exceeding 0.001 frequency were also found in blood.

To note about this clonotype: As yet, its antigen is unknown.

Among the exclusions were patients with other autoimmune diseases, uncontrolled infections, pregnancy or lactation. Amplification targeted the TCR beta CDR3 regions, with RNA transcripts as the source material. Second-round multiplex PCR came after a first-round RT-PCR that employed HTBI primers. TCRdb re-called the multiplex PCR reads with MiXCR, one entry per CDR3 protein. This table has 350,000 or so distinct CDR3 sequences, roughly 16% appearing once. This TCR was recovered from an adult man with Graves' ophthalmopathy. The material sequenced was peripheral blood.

This CDR3 reads CATTGWDTGELFF. The CDR3 DNA reads as TGTGCCACCACGGGGTGGGACACCGGGGAGCTGTTTTTT. V is TRBV6-2 or TRBV6-3 and J is TRBJ2-2; a possible D gene is TRBD2 (5 bases). In germline, CDR1 is MNHEY, CDR2 SVGEGT. This CDR3 is 13 amino acids long. The V end lost 10 bases, the J end lost 3 bases, and 12 bases lay between the germline ends.